This TCR beta chain originates from a study of T cells in Graves' hyperthyroidism and ophthalmopathy. In the study overall: Peripheral blood was obtained at initial diagnosis, preceding any treatment.

The PBMCs were sourced from fresh peripheral blood (about 10 ml). TCR beta CDR3 region amplification was performed from RNA transcripts. The study used the HTBI primer set for a first-round RT-PCR of the TCR CDR3. One entry per CDR3 protein, called by TCRdb with MiXCR from the multiplex PCR reads. The sample has 250,000 to 300,000 distinct CDR3 sequences; approximately 14% are singletons. The CDR3 extends over 14 amino acids. The V gene's germline CDR1 is SNHLY and CDR2 FYNNEI. V trimming: 5 bases; J trimming: 2 bases; junction bases outside the gene matches: 1. This receptor was obtained from a woman in her 40s with Graves' hyperthyroidism. Sequences were obtained from blood. The J gene is TRBJ1-3, the V gene TRBV2; TRBD1 agrees at 9 bases. The CDR3 nucleotides read TGTGCCAGCAGTCGGACAGGGGCTGGAAACACCATATATTTT. Protein: CASSRTGAGNTIYF.